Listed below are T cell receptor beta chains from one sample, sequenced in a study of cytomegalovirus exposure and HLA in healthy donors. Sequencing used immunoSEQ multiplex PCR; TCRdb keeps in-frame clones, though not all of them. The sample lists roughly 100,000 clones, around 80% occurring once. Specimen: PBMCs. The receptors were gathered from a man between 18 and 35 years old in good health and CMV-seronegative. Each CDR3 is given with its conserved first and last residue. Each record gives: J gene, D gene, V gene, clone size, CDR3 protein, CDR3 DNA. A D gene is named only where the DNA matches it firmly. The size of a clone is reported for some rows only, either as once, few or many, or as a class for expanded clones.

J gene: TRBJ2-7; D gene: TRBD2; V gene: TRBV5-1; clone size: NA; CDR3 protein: CASGVGVGRASYEQYF; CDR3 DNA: TGCGCCAGCGGGGTCGGGGTAGGGAGGGCTTCCTACGAGCAGTACTTC
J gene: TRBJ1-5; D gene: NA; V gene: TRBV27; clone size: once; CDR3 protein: CASGPQGKGNQPQHF; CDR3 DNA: TGTGCCAGCGGTCCCCAGGGGAAAGGAAATCAGCCCCAGCATTTT
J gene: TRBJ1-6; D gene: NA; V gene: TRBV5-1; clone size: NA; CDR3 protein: CASSKESGGWNSPLHF; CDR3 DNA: TGCGCCAGCAGCAAGGAAAGCGGGGGCTGGAATTCACCCCTCCACTTT
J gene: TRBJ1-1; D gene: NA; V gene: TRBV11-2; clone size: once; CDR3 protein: CASSPRQENTEAFF; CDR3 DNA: TGTGCCAGCAGCCCACGACAGGAGAACACTGAAGCTTTCTTT
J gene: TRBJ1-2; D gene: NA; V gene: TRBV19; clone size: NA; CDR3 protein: CASRPGAQDSNYGYTF; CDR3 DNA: TGTGCCAGCAGACCTGGGGCCCAAGATTCTAACTATGGCTACACCTTC
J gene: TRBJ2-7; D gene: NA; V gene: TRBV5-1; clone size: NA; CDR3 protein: CASSLASGGYEQYF; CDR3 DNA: TGCGCCAGCAGCTTGGCCTCAGGGGGGTACGAGCAGTACTTC
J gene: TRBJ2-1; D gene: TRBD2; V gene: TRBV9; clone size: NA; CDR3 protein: CASSVVAGVSEQFF; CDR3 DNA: TGTGCCAGCAGCGTTGTAGCGGGAGTGTCTGAGCAGTTCTTC
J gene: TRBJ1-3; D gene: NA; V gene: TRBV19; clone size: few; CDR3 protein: CASSRQVGGNTIYF; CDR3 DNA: TGTGCCAGTAGCCGACAGGTGGGAGGAAACACCATATATTTT
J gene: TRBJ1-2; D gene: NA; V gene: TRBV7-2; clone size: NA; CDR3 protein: CASSLVRGNYGYTF; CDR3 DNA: TGTGCCAGCAGCTTAGTCCGGGGTAACTATGGCTACACCTTC
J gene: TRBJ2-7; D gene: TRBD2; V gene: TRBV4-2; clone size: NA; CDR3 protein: CASSQDNREGPQYEQYF; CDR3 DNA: TGTGCCAGCAGCCAAGATAACCGGGAGGGCCCCCAGTACGAGCAGTACTTC
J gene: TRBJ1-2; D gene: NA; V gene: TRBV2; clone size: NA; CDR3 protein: CASNSGVYGYTF; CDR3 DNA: TGTGCCAGCAATTCGGGGGTCTATGGCTACACCTTC
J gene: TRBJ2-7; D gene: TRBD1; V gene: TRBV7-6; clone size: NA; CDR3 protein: CASSSWDREKDEQYF; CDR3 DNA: TGTGCCAGCAGCTCCTGGGACAGGGAAAAGGACGAGCAGTACTTC
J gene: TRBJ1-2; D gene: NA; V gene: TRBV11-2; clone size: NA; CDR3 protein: CATQGRDPNYGYTF; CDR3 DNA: TGTGCCACCCAGGGGAGGGACCCTAACTATGGCTACACCTTC
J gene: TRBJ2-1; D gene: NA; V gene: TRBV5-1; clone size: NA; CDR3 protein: CASSLRAGAGNEQFF; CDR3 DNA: TGCGCCAGCAGCTTGAGGGCAGGGGCAGGCAATGAGCAGTTCTTC
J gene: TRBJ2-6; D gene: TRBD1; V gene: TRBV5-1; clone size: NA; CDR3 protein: CASSPTPGDSNPSGANVLTF; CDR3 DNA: TGCGCCAGCAGCCCCACCCCAGGGGACAGCAACCCTTCTGGGGCCAACGTCCTGACTTTC
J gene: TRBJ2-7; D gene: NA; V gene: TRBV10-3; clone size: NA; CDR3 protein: CASSYSPARGEQYF; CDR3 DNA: TGTGCCAGCAGTTACTCGCCGGCCCGGGGGGAGCAGTACTTC
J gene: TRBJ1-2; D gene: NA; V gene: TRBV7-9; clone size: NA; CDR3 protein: CSSSGRQGSYGYTF; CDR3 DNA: TGTTCCAGCAGCGGGAGACAAGGAAGCTATGGCTACACCTTC
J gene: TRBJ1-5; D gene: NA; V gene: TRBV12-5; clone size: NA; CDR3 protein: CASGLYYPQHF; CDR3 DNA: TGTGCTAGTGGTTTGTACTACCCCCAGCATTTT
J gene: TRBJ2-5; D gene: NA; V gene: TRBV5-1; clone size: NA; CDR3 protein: CASSAEETQYF; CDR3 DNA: TGCGCCAGCAGCGCGGAAGAGACCCAGTACTTC
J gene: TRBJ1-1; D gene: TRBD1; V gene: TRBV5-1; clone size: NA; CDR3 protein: CASRSGQGIMNTEAFF; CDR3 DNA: TGCGCCAGCAGATCTGGACAGGGGATAATGAACACTGAAGCTTTCTTT
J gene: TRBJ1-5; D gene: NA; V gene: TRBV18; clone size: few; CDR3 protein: CASSPGGTPQHF; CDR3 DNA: TGTGCCAGCTCACCTGGGGGGACGCCCCAGCATTTT
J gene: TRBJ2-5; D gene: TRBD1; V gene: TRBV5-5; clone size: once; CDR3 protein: CASSPNRDRGFQETQYF; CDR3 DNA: TGTGCCAGCAGCCCGAACCGGGACAGGGGTTTCCAAGAGACCCAGTACTTC
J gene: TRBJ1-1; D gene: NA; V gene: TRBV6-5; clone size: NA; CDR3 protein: CASPKGGTEAFF; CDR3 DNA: TGTGCCAGCCCCAAAGGGGGCACTGAAGCTTTCTTT
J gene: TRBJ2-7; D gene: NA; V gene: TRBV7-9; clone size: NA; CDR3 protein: CASSFPRTGGEAYEQYF; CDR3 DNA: TGTGCCAGCAGCTTCCCTCGTACAGGGGGGGAAGCCTACGAGCAGTACTTC
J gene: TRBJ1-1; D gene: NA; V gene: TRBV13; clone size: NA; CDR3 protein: CASSINTEAFF; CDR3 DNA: TGTGCCAGCAGCATAAACACTGAAGCTTTCTTT
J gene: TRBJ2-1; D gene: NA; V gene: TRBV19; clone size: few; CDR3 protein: CASSQGPGNEQFF; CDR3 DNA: TGTGCCAGTAGCCAGGGGCCAGGGAATGAGCAGTTCTTC
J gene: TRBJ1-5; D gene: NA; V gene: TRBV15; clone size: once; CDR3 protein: CATSTDRDSNQPQHF; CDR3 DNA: TGTGCCACCAGTACCGACAGAGACAGCAATCAGCCCCAGCATTTT
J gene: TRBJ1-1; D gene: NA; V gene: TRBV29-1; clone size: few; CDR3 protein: CSGYQGLNTEAFF; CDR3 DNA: TGCAGCGGATACCAGGGGCTGAACACTGAAGCTTTCTTT
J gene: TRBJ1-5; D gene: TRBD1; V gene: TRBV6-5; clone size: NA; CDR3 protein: CASNPTGVGNQPQHF; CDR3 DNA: TGTGCCAGCAATCCGACAGGGGTTGGCAATCAGCCCCAGCATTTT
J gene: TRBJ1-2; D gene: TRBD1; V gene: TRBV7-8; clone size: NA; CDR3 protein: CASSFHPPGDRRNYGYTF; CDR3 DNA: TGTGCCAGCAGCTTCCACCCACCAGGGGACAGGAGAAACTATGGCTACACCTTC
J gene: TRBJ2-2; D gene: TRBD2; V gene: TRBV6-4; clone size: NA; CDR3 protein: CASSDGTSTGELFF; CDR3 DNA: TGTGCCAGCAGTGACGGGACTAGCACCGGGGAGCTGTTTTTT
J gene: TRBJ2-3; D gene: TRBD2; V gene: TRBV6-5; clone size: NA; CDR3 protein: CATALAGVVDTQYF; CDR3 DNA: TGTGCCACCGCCCTAGCGGGAGTGGTAGATACGCAGTATTTT
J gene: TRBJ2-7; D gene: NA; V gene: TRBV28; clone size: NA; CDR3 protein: CASSLLGPHEQYF; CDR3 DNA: TGTGCCAGCAGTTTACTGGGGCCCCACGAGCAGTACTTC
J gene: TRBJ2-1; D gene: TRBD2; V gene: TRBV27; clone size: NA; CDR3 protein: CASSPSSGRIGEQFF; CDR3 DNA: TGTGCCAGCAGTCCTTCTAGCGGGAGGATCGGTGAGCAGTTCTTC
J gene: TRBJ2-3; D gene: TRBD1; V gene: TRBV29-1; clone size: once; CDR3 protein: CSVDAGTALTDTQYF; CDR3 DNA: TGCAGCGTTGATGCCGGGACAGCCCTCACAGATACGCAGTATTTT
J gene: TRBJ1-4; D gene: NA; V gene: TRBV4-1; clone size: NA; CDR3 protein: CASSQDRGFEKLFF; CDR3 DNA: TGCGCCAGCAGCCAAGATCGGGGGTTTGAAAAACTGTTTTTT
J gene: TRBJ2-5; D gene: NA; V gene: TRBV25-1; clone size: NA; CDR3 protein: CASSEYRAGQETQYF; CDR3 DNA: TGTGCCAGCAGTGAATATAGAGCAGGGCAAGAGACCCAGTACTTC
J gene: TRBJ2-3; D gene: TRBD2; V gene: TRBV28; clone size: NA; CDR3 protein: CAIRSGGFSTDTQYF; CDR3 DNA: TGTGCCATTCGAAGCGGGGGTTTTAGCACAGATACGCAGTATTTT
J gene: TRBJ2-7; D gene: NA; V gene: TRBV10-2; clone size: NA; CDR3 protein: CASSERGFYYEQYF; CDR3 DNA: TGCGCCAGCAGTGAACGTGGCTTTTACTACGAGCAGTACTTC
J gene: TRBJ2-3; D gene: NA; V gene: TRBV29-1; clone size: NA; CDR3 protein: CSVRLGSLPDTQYF; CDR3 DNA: TGCAGCGTCCGCCTCGGGTCTTTACCAGATACGCAGTATTTT
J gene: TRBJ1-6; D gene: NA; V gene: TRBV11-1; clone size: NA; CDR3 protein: CASSLQGNSPLHF; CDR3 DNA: TGTGCCAGCAGCTTACAGGGTAATTCACCCCTCCACTTT
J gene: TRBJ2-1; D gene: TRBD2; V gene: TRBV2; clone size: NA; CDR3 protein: CASTETSGTYGEQFF; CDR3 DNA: TGTGCCAGCACCGAGACTAGCGGCACGTACGGTGAGCAGTTCTTC
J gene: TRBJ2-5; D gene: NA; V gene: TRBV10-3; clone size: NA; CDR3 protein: CAISESMGPETQYF; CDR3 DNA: TGTGCCATCAGTGAGTCGATGGGCCCAGAGACCCAGTACTTC
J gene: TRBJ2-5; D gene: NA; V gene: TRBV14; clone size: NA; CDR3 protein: CASSQSLTQETQYF; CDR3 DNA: TGTGCCAGCAGCCAATCCTTGACACAGGAGACCCAGTACTTC
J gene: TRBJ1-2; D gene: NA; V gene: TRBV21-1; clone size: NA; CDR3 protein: CASSKDRGPDRGYTF; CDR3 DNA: TGTGCCAGCAGCAAAGACAGGGGGCCAGATCGTGGCTACACCTTC
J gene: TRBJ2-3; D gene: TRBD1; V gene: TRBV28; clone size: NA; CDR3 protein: CASTTLGQGSTDTQYF; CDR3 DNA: TGTGCCAGCACTACTCTTGGACAGGGTAGCACAGATACGCAGTATTTT
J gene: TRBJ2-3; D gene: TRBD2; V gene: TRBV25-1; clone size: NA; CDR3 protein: CAGTSGGTDTQYF; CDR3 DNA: TGTGCAGGGACTAGCGGGGGCACAGATACGCAGTATTTT
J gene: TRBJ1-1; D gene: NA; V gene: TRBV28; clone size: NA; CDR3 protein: CASDPTGGRGTEAFF; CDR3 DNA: TGTGCCAGCGACCCCACGGGGGGCCGGGGCACTGAAGCTTTCTTT
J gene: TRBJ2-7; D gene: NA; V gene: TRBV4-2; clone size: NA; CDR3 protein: CASSQEVRQGTYEQYF; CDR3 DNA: TGTGCCAGCAGCCAAGAGGTTCGGCAGGGGACCTACGAGCAGTACTTC
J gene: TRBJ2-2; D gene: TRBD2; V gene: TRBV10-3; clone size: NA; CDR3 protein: CAISTGTSGHTGELFF; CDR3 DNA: TGTGCCATCAGCACCGGGACTAGCGGCCACACCGGGGAGCTGTTTTTT
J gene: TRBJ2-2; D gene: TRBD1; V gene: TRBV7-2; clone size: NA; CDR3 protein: CASSFRADRGTGELFF; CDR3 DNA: TGTGCCAGCAGCTTCCGCGCGGACAGGGGGACCGGGGAGCTGTTTTTT
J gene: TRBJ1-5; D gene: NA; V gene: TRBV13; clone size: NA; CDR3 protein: CASSLGGQPQHF; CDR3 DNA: TGTGCCAGCAGCTTAGGCGGTCAGCCCCAGCATTTT
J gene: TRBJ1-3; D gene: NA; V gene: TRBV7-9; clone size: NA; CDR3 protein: CASSTTGNSGNTIYF; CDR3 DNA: TGTGCCAGCAGCACGACAGGAAACTCTGGAAACACCATATATTTT
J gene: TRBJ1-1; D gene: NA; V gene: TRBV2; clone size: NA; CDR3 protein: CASRTEALMNTEAFF; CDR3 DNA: TGTGCCAGCAGGACAGAGGCCCTCATGAACACTGAAGCTTTCTTT
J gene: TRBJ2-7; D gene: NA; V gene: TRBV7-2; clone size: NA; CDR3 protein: CASSLARDYEQYF; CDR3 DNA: TGTGCCAGCAGTTTAGCTAGAGACTACGAGCAGTACTTC